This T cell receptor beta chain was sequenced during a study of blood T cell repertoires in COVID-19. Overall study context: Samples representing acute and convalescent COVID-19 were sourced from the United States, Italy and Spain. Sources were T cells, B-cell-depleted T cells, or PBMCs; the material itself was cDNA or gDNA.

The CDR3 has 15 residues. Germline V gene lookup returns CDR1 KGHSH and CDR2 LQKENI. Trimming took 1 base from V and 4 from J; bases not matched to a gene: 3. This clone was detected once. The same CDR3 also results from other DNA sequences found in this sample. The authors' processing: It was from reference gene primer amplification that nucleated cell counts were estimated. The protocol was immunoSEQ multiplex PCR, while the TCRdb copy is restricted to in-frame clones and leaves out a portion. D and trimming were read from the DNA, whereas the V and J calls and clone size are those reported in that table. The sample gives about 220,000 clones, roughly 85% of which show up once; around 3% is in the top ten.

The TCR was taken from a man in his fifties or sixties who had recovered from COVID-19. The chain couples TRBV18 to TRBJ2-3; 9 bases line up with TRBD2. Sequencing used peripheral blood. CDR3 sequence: CASSPQAGGADTQYF. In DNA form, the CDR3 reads TGTGCCAGCTCACCACAAGCGGGAGGCGCAGATACGCAGTATTTT.